These T cell receptor beta chains were read from a single sample in a study of cytomegalovirus exposure and HLA in healthy donors. The repertoire was sequenced with immunoSEQ multiplex PCR; TCRdb's copy has only in-frame clones and lacks some. The sample lists around 130,000 clones, around four fifths seen once, with approximately 2.8% in the top ten. The sequencing sample was made of PBMCs. All receptors come from a boy between 2 and 10 years old in good health and CMV-seronegative. CDR3s include the opening cysteine and the closing phenylalanine or tryptophan. A D gene is named only where the DNA matches it firmly. Part of the rows lack a size; the others show once, few, many or a class for expanded clones.

CDR3nt: TGTGCCAGCGTGACAGGTCGGGCGAGGTACACTGAAGCTTTCTTT; CDR3aa: CASVTGRARYTEAFF; len: 15; abundance: NA; v_gene: TRBV19; d_gene: NA; j_gene: TRBJ1-1
CDR3nt: TGTGCCAGCAGTGAACGGGAGAATCAGCCCCAGCATTTT; CDR3aa: CASSERENQPQHF; len: 13; abundance: few; v_gene: TRBV6-1; d_gene: NA; j_gene: TRBJ1-5
CDR3nt: TGCACCAGCAGCCACCGATCCACTAACTACGAGCAGTACTTC; CDR3aa: CTSSHRSTNYEQYF; len: 14; abundance: NA; v_gene: TRBV1; d_gene: NA; j_gene: TRBJ2-7
CDR3nt: TGTGCCTGGAGTGGGGACAGTAGCAATCAGCCCCAGCATTTT; CDR3aa: CAWSGDSSNQPQHF; len: 14; abundance: NA; v_gene: TRBV30; d_gene: TRBD1; j_gene: TRBJ1-5
CDR3nt: TGTGCCAGCAGCTTAGCGTTCCAGCGGGATAGCGGTGAGCAGTTCTTC; CDR3aa: CASSLAFQRDSGEQFF; len: 16; abundance: NA; v_gene: TRBV7-8; d_gene: TRBD2; j_gene: TRBJ2-1
CDR3nt: TGCGCCAGCAACGGTCAGGCTTCCACTGAAGCTTTCTTT; CDR3aa: CASNGQASTEAFF; len: 13; abundance: NA; v_gene: TRBV5-1; d_gene: NA; j_gene: TRBJ1-1
CDR3nt: TGCGCCAGCAGTGAGACAGGGGGGGCCTACGAGCAGTACTTC; CDR3aa: CASSETGGAYEQYF; len: 14; abundance: NA; v_gene: TRBV10-2; d_gene: NA; j_gene: TRBJ2-7
CDR3nt: TGTGCCAGCAGTGAAGCGAGTCTTAATCAGCCCCAGCATTTT; CDR3aa: CASSEASLNQPQHF; len: 14; abundance: NA; v_gene: TRBV6-1; d_gene: NA; j_gene: TRBJ1-5
CDR3nt: TGTGCAAGTCGCCTAGTCTCGGGACAGGGGATATTTAGTTCACCCCTCCACTTT; CDR3aa: CASRLVSGQGIFSSPLHF; len: 18; abundance: NA; v_gene: TRBV12-2; d_gene: NA; j_gene: TRBJ1-6
CDR3nt: TGTGCCAGCAGCTTGGGGACAACCCAGCAGTACTTC; CDR3aa: CASSLGTTQQYF; len: 12; abundance: once; v_gene: TRBV5-6; d_gene: NA; j_gene: TRBJ2-7
CDR3nt: TGTGCCAGCAGTACGATAGCGGGAGCTTCCGATGAGCAGTTCTTC; CDR3aa: CASSTIAGASDEQFF; len: 15; abundance: few; v_gene: TRBV6-4; d_gene: TRBD2; j_gene: TRBJ2-1
CDR3nt: TGTGCCAGCAGCCCGCAGGGTTCGAACACCGGGGAGCTGTTTTTT; CDR3aa: CASSPQGSNTGELFF; len: 15; abundance: NA; v_gene: TRBV4-2; d_gene: NA; j_gene: TRBJ2-2
CDR3nt: TGTGCCAGCAGCGTAGGGAGCGGGAGGGTCACAGATACGCAGTATTTT; CDR3aa: CASSVGSGRVTDTQYF; len: 16; abundance: NA; v_gene: TRBV9; d_gene: TRBD2; j_gene: TRBJ2-3
CDR3nt: TGTGCCACCAGCAGAGGTGGCCGTAATGGCTACACCTTC; CDR3aa: CATSRGGRNGYTF; len: 13; abundance: NA; v_gene: TRBV15; d_gene: NA; j_gene: TRBJ1-2
CDR3nt: TGCGCCAGCAGCCAAGGCGTAAGCGGGGGGCTACAAAGCGAGCAGTACTTC; CDR3aa: CASSQGVSGGLQSEQYF; len: 17; abundance: NA; v_gene: TRBV4-3; d_gene: TRBD2; j_gene: TRBJ2-7
CDR3nt: TGCGCCAGCAGCGCTGACAGGGGGGATGGAGGCTACACCTTC; CDR3aa: CASSADRGDGGYTF; len: 14; abundance: NA; v_gene: TRBV5-1; d_gene: TRBD1; j_gene: TRBJ1-2
CDR3nt: TGTGCCAGTAGACGCAGGGGGACTGGAAACACCATATATTTT; CDR3aa: CASRRRGTGNTIYF; len: 14; abundance: NA; v_gene: TRBV19; d_gene: TRBD1; j_gene: TRBJ1-3
CDR3nt: TGTGCCAGCAGCCCCCGCAGGGGTAATCAGCCCCAGCATTTT; CDR3aa: CASSPRRGNQPQHF; len: 14; abundance: NA; v_gene: TRBV7-8; d_gene: NA; j_gene: TRBJ1-5
CDR3nt: TGTGCCAGCAAGCGGGAGATGGGGGAGACCCAGTACTTC; CDR3aa: CASKREMGETQYF; len: 13; abundance: NA; v_gene: TRBV2; d_gene: TRBD2; j_gene: TRBJ2-5
CDR3nt: TGTGCCAGCCGGGGAGAAGGGTTATCTGAAAAACTGTTTTTT; CDR3aa: CASRGEGLSEKLFF; len: 14; abundance: NA; v_gene: TRBV6-5; d_gene: NA; j_gene: TRBJ1-4
CDR3nt: TGCGCCAGCAGCCAAGATGAGTCAGGGGGCTCCTACAATGAGCAGTTCTTC; CDR3aa: CASSQDESGGSYNEQFF; len: 17; abundance: NA; v_gene: TRBV4-1; d_gene: TRBD1; j_gene: TRBJ2-1
CDR3nt: TGCGCCAGCAGCTCTTTCCTACTAGGACAGGGGGGTGGCTACACCTTC; CDR3aa: CASSSFLLGQGGGYTF; len: 16; abundance: NA; v_gene: TRBV5-1; d_gene: TRBD1; j_gene: TRBJ1-2
CDR3nt: TGTGCCAGCAGTTTTATGAACACTGAAGCTTTCTTT; CDR3aa: CASSFMNTEAFF; len: 12; abundance: NA; v_gene: TRBV27; d_gene: NA; j_gene: TRBJ1-1
CDR3nt: TGTGCCAGCGGGACCGGGACTTACAATCAGCCCCAGCATTTT; CDR3aa: CASGTGTYNQPQHF; len: 14; abundance: NA; v_gene: TRBV6-5; d_gene: NA; j_gene: TRBJ1-5
CDR3nt: TGCGCCAGCAGTCTCGGGTGGATGCGGGCCAAAAACATTCAGTACTTC; CDR3aa: CASSLGWMRAKNIQYF; len: 16; abundance: NA; v_gene: TRBV4-3; d_gene: NA; j_gene: TRBJ2-4
CDR3nt: TGTGCCAGCAGCTTAGGTCCGGGTATGAACACTGAAGCTTTCTTT; CDR3aa: CASSLGPGMNTEAFF; len: 15; abundance: NA; v_gene: TRBV7-2; d_gene: NA; j_gene: TRBJ1-1
CDR3nt: TGTGCCAGCTCACCGTCCGGGACTTCGAACACCGGGGAGCTGTTTTTT; CDR3aa: CASSPSGTSNTGELFF; len: 16; abundance: NA; v_gene: TRBV18; d_gene: NA; j_gene: TRBJ2-2
CDR3nt: TGCGCCAGCAGCTTGGAATCTTTGGACTTCACAGATACGCAGTATTTT; CDR3aa: CASSLESLDFTDTQYF; len: 16; abundance: NA; v_gene: TRBV5-1; d_gene: NA; j_gene: TRBJ2-3
CDR3nt: TGTGCCATCAGTGAGTCGATAGGAGATAGCACTGAAGCTTTCTTT; CDR3aa: CAISESIGDSTEAFF; len: 15; abundance: NA; v_gene: TRBV10-3; d_gene: NA; j_gene: TRBJ1-1
CDR3nt: TGCGCCAGCAGCCAAGATACGAGTAGCTCTGGGGCCAACGTCCTGACTTTC; CDR3aa: CASSQDTSSSGANVLTF; len: 17; abundance: few; v_gene: TRBV4-3; d_gene: NA; j_gene: TRBJ2-6
CDR3nt: TGTGCCAGCAGGCCTCTTTCTGACAGGGACGGGAACACTGAAGCTTTCTTT; CDR3aa: CASRPLSDRDGNTEAFF; len: 17; abundance: NA; v_gene: TRBV7-9; d_gene: TRBD1; j_gene: TRBJ1-1
CDR3nt: TGTGCCAGTAGTATAGCCCTTGCGGGGGAGAACTCCTACGAGCAGTACTTC; CDR3aa: CASSIALAGENSYEQYF; len: 17; abundance: NA; v_gene: TRBV19; d_gene: TRBD2; j_gene: TRBJ2-7
CDR3nt: TGTGCCATCACCTCCTTTGCGGGAGGGGGAAACACCGGGGAGCTGTTTTTT; CDR3aa: CAITSFAGGGNTGELFF; len: 17; abundance: NA; v_gene: TRBV10-3; d_gene: TRBD2; j_gene: TRBJ2-2
CDR3nt: TGTGCCAGCAGCCTGGGCCCGGACAGGCAGAGTGAAAAACTGTTTTTT; CDR3aa: CASSLGPDRQSEKLFF; len: 16; abundance: NA; v_gene: TRBV7-9; d_gene: TRBD1; j_gene: TRBJ1-4
CDR3nt: TGTGCCAGCAGTCGGGGGACAGGGAGAGATACGCAGTATTTT; CDR3aa: CASSRGTGRDTQYF; len: 14; abundance: NA; v_gene: TRBV27; d_gene: TRBD1; j_gene: TRBJ2-3
CDR3nt: TGCGCCAGCAGCCAAGGGAGGCCGGCGGCGGGGGTTTCCTACAATGAGCAGTTCTTC; CDR3aa: CASSQGRPAAGVSYNEQFF; len: 19; abundance: few; v_gene: TRBV4-1; d_gene: TRBD2; j_gene: TRBJ2-1
CDR3nt: TGTGCCAGCAGCTCTCCCGAGGGGGCCTACTATGGCTACACCTTC; CDR3aa: CASSSPEGAYYGYTF; len: 15; abundance: NA; v_gene: TRBV7-9; d_gene: TRBD1; j_gene: TRBJ1-2
CDR3nt: TGTGCCAGCAGCTCCCCCCCGCATGGAGAAGAGACCCAGTACTTC; CDR3aa: CASSSPPHGEETQYF; len: 15; abundance: NA; v_gene: TRBV7-8; d_gene: NA; j_gene: TRBJ2-5
CDR3nt: TGTGCCAGCAGCTTGGGGGGGGCGAACACTGAAGCTTTCTTT; CDR3aa: CASSLGGANTEAFF; len: 14; abundance: NA; v_gene: TRBV7-6; d_gene: NA; j_gene: TRBJ1-1
CDR3nt: TGTGCCTGGAGTCCCTGGGGGGGACAGGGAGCTTTCTTT; CDR3aa: CAWSPWGGQGAFF; len: 13; abundance: NA; v_gene: TRBV30; d_gene: TRBD1; j_gene: TRBJ1-1
CDR3nt: TGCAGCGTTGAAGGGCGACAGGGGAGGATAGTGGACAATGAGCAGTTCTTC; CDR3aa: CSVEGRQGRIVDNEQFF; len: 17; abundance: NA; v_gene: TRBV29-1; d_gene: TRBD1; j_gene: TRBJ2-1
CDR3nt: TGCAGCGTTGAAACGGGGGTTAGGGCTGAAGCTTTCTTT; CDR3aa: CSVETGVRAEAFF; len: 13; abundance: NA; v_gene: TRBV29-1; d_gene: NA; j_gene: TRBJ1-1
CDR3nt: TGTGCCAGCAGTCCCGACAGAAGCAATCAGCCCCAGCATTTT; CDR3aa: CASSPDRSNQPQHF; len: 14; abundance: NA; v_gene: TRBV6-5; d_gene: NA; j_gene: TRBJ1-5
CDR3nt: TGTGCCAGCAGTGACTCGCAGGACACCTACAATGAGCAGTTCTTC; CDR3aa: CASSDSQDTYNEQFF; len: 15; abundance: NA; v_gene: TRBV6-4; d_gene: NA; j_gene: TRBJ2-1
CDR3nt: TGTGCCAGCAGCTTGGAGGGGCCCTATAATTCACCCCTCCACTTT; CDR3aa: CASSLEGPYNSPLHF; len: 15; abundance: NA; v_gene: TRBV5-6; d_gene: NA; j_gene: TRBJ1-6
CDR3nt: TGCAGTGCCCGAGGGCCAGAGACCCAGTACTTC; CDR3aa: CSARGPETQYF; len: 11; abundance: NA; v_gene: TRBV20-1; d_gene: NA; j_gene: TRBJ2-5
CDR3nt: TGTGCCAGCAGGTGGGGGCAAGGCACTGAAGCTTTCTTT; CDR3aa: CASRWGQGTEAFF; len: 13; abundance: NA; v_gene: TRBV25-1; d_gene: NA; j_gene: TRBJ1-1
CDR3nt: TGTGCCAGCAGTGACGGGAGGGGATCGGCGGACACCGGGGAGCTGTTTTTT; CDR3aa: CASSDGRGSADTGELFF; len: 17; abundance: NA; v_gene: TRBV6-4; d_gene: TRBD2; j_gene: TRBJ2-2
CDR3nt: TGCGCCAGCAGCGCCCTACTAGCGGGGGGTCACTCCTACGAGCAGTACTTC; CDR3aa: CASSALLAGGHSYEQYF; len: 17; abundance: once; v_gene: TRBV5-1; d_gene: TRBD2; j_gene: TRBJ2-7
CDR3nt: TGCAGCAGCAAGACTAATCGATACAATGAGCAGTTCTTC; CDR3aa: CSSKTNRYNEQFF; len: 13; abundance: once; v_gene: TRBV29-1; d_gene: NA; j_gene: TRBJ2-1
CDR3nt: TGCAGCGTTGAACAAGTGCCTAGCGGGAAGGATGAGCAGTTCTTC; CDR3aa: CSVEQVPSGKDEQFF; len: 15; abundance: NA; v_gene: TRBV29-1; d_gene: TRBD2; j_gene: TRBJ2-1
CDR3nt: TGTGCCAGCAGTGACCGGGACAGGGTAATCGATGAGCAGTTCTTC; CDR3aa: CASSDRDRVIDEQFF; len: 15; abundance: NA; v_gene: TRBV6-4; d_gene: TRBD1; j_gene: TRBJ2-1
CDR3nt: TGTGCCAGCAGCAAAGGAGGGATCACCGGGGAGCTGTTTTTT; CDR3aa: CASSKGGITGELFF; len: 14; abundance: few; v_gene: TRBV21-1; d_gene: NA; j_gene: TRBJ2-2